In this sample, the clone carrying this TCR beta chain turned up many times. Its target is not known. The CDR3 totals 13 residues. With 6 bases clipped from V and 9 bases from J, the junction kept 8 bases outside the gene matches. Germline V gene lookup returns CDR1 SQVTM and CDR2 ANQGSEA. The sample is drawn from a study of Graves' ophthalmopathy and Graves' hyperthyroidism. At the level of the study: Investigators collected peripheral blood at initial diagnosis, before any treatment was given. Study outcomes and limitations: Most expanded clonotypes in thyroid above 0.001 frequency also showed up in blood. For predicting ophthalmopathy progression, the model had roughly 70% sensitivity and roughly 72% specificity.

Amplification of the TCR beta CDR3 regions used RNA transcripts (as template). In the first round, RT-PCR was carried out with HTBI primers, and a multiplex PCR formed the second round. TCRdb recomputed calls from the multiplex PCR reads with MiXCR, one row per CDR3 protein. Of about 700,000 distinct CDR3 sequences in the sample, roughly 41% were seen once. PBMCs were isolated from an approximately 10 ml sample of fresh peripheral blood. The clonotype originates from an adult man with Graves' ophthalmopathy. The rearrangement joins TRBV29-1 to TRBJ1-6; TRBD1 matches at 7 bases. The source material was peripheral blood. The CDR3 DNA follows: TGCAGCGTCGGACAGGATCCAAGTTCACCCCTCCACTTT. Translating it yields CSVGQDPSSPLHF.